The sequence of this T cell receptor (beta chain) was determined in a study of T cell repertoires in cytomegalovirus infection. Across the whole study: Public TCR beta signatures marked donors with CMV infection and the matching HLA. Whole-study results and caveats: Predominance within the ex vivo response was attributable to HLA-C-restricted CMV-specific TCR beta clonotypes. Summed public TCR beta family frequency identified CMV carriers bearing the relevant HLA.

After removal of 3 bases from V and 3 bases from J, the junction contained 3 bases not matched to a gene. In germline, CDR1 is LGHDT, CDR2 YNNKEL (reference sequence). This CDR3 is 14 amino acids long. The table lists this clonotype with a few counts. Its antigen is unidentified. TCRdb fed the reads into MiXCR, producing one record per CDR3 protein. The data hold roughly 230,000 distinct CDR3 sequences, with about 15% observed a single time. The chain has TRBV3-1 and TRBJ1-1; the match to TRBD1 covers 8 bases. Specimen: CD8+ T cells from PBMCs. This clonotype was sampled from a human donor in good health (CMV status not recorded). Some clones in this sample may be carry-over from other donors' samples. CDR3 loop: CASSQTGAYTEAFF. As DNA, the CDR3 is TGTGCCAGCAGCCAGACAGGGGCGTACACTGAAGCTTTCTTT.